This T cell receptor (beta chain) was recovered during a study of blood T cell repertoires in COVID-19. Whole-study context: Sites across the United States, Italy and Spain contributed samples from acute and convalescent COVID-19.

In the source study's methods: Researchers report that nucleated cell counts were estimated from reference gene primer amplification. TCRdb's copy holds only in-frame clones and misses some; the assay was immunoSEQ multiplex PCR. From that table come the V and J calls and clone size; the DNA was used to work out D and trimming. The table records about 54,000 clones, roughly 90% of them present only once. The sequence came from a man aged 45-65 years with acute or convalescent COVID-19. Sequencing input: peripheral blood.

The CDR3 coding sequence is TGTGCCAGCAGATTCTCCCGGACAGCGGACAAACCAGCTAACTATGGCTACACCTTC. This encodes CASRFSRTADKPANYGYTF. The chain employs TRBV2 and TRBJ1-2, with D possibly TRBD1 on 6 matching bases. V shed 6 bases and J shed 0 bases, with 26 bases lying between them. Germline lookup yields CDR1 SNHLY and CDR2 FYNNEI. The CDR3 is 19 amino acids.